One sample yielded the 13 T cell receptor beta chains listed below, sequenced in a study of T-cell reconstitution after alpha-beta-depleted transplantation in children. Using unique molecular identifiers, the investigators prepared the TCRbeta library. In TCRdb, the PCR reads were re-called with MiXCR into one record per CDR3 protein. The repertoire holds a few hundred thousand distinct CDR3 sequences, with approximately 10% as singletons. The specimen comprised PBMCs from the stem cell graft donor, sampled from the stem cell graft. These receptors all come from a human donor who donated a stem cell graft to a child with acute lymphoblastic leukemia.

The rearrangement uses TRBV7-2 and TRBJ1-2; D is unclear. Germline loops: CDR1 SGHTA, CDR2 FQGNSA. The CDR3 consists of 11 residues. The ends were cut back, 7 bases at V and 4 bases at J, with 7 bases in the middle. The DNA for the CDR3 is TGTGCCAGCACGGACGGCTATGGCTACACCTTC. This translates into CASTDGYGYTF.

In this sample, this clonotype turned up a few times. This chain's CDR3 is CSASKGGKGDTIEQYF. The CDR3 DNA follows: TGCAGTGCTAGCAAGGGGGGGAAGGGAGACACGATCGAGCAGTACTTC. This chain connects TRBV20-1 to TRBJ2-7, with D maybe TRBD2 (7 bases). The germline gives CDR1 DFQATT, CDR2 SNEGSKA (reference sequence). The CDR3 length is 16 residues. V was cut by 3 bases and J by 6 bases, with 24 bases left in between.

The genes are TRBV20-1 and TRBJ2-3, with 10 bases fitting TRBD2. Germline CDR1 and CDR2: DFQATT and SNEGSKA (reference sequence). The CDR3 spans 20 residues. With 6 bases clipped from V and 0 bases from J, the junction kept 21 bases outside the gene matches. Written as DNA, the CDR3 is TGCAGTGCATCGAAAGGTAATCCTAGCGGGAGCCTTCGAAGCACAGATACGCAGTATTTT. It translates to CSASKGNPSGSLRSTDTQYF.

A few counts support this clonotype. The rearrangement joins TRBV4-1 to TRBJ2-7; 13 positions match TRBD2. The CDR3 is made up of 17 amino acids. Germline V gene data show CDR1 as MGHRA and CDR2 as YSYEKL. V lost 3 bases to trimming and J lost 3 bases; unmatched junction nucleotides: 8. The CDR3 nucleotides are TGCGCCAGCAGCCAGCCAAAACTAGCGGGAGGGATCTACGAGCAGTACTTC. This translates into CASSQPKLAGGIYEQYF.

The chain employs TRBV20-1 and TRBJ2-7; no reliable D call. This CDR3 comprises 12 residues. In germline, CDR1 is DFQATT, CDR2 SNEGSKA (reference sequence). Deletions cut 1 base from V and 5 bases from J, with 9 bases between. CDR3 nucleotides: TGCAGTGCTAGAGGGCGTAACCACGAGCAGTACTTC. This gives the protein CSARGRNHEQYF.

This clonotype was seen at least ten times. CDR3 amino acids: CASSGTSGAYNEQFF. The CDR3 coding sequence is TGTGCCAGCAGTGGGACTAGCGGAGCCTACAATGAGCAGTTCTTC. The chain is built from TRBV27 and TRBJ2-1, with 11 bases fitting TRBD2. CDR1 is MNHEY and CDR2 is SMNVEV in the germline V gene (reference sequence). The CDR3 spans 15 residues. With V trimmed by 5 bases and J by 2 bases, 2 bases remained unmatched.

This chain joins TRBV5-1 and TRBJ2-1; TRBD1 agrees at 8 bases. Germline V gene sequence: CDR1 SGHRS, CDR2 YFSETQ. This CDR3 comprises 13 residues. Trimming removed 7 bases from V and 6 bases from J; junction bases left unmatched: 6. The CDR3 DNA reads as TGCGCCAGCGGGACAGGCGGACCCAATGAGCAGTTCTTC. Its protein is CASGTGGPNEQFF.

The chain links TRBV5-5 to TRBJ2-7; D unresolved. Trimming shortened V by 0 bases and J by 0 bases, and 7 bases separated the two germline ends. Germline V gene sequence: CDR1 SGHKS, CDR2 YYEKEE (reference sequence). The CDR3 is 14 residues long. CDR3 loop: CASSLDSNSYEQYF. The CDR3 DNA reads TGTGCCAGCAGCTTGGACAGCAACTCCTACGAGCAGTACTTC.

This clonotype has more than one count but fewer than ten. The J gene is TRBJ2-7, the V gene TRBV20-1, with 7 bases that match TRBD2. The V gene's germline CDR1 is DFQATT and CDR2 SNEGSKA (reference sequence). V was pared by 6 bases and J by 6 bases, with 8 bases of the junction left unmatched. The CDR3 sequence is 12 residues long. CDR3 sequence: CSAEEPGGEQYF. The CDR3 region has the DNA TGCAGTGCCGAGGAACCGGGGGGCGAGCAGTACTTC.

The J gene is TRBJ2-1, the V gene TRBV9; a possible D gene is TRBD2 (6 bases). The CDR3 totals 15 residues. Deletions cut 3 bases from V and 4 bases from J, with 14 bases between. In germline, CDR1 is SGDLS, CDR2 YYNGEE. The CDR3: CASSGSGLIYNEQFF. The CDR3 DNA reads TGTGCCAGCAGCGGATCGGGACTCATTTACAATGAGCAGTTCTTC.

This clonotype occurred a few times. The genes are TRBV7-9 and TRBJ2-3; D is possibly TRBD1 or TRBD2 (5 bases each). Germline CDR1 reads SEHNR; CDR2 reads FQNEAQ (reference sequence). Deletions cut 2 bases from V and 6 bases from J, with 21 bases between. The CDR3 spans 17 residues. CDR3 residues: CASSLPPGGSDTDTQYF. In nucleotides, the CDR3 is TGTGCCAGCAGCTTACCCCCTGGGGGTTCAGACACGGATACGCAGTATTTT.

The chain joins TRBV12-3 or TRBV12-4 to TRBJ1-5; tentative D call: TRBD1 (6 bases). The V gene lost 4 bases and the J gene lost 4 bases, with 14 bases spanning the gap. This CDR3 has 15 amino acids. CDR3 protein: CASSSATGGNQPQHF. CDR3 nucleotides: TGTGCCAGCAGTTCCGCGACAGGCGGTAATCAGCCCCAGCATTTT.

In this sample, this clonotype turned up a few times. V usage is TRBV20-1 and J usage is TRBJ2-2; D is ambiguous. CDR1 and CDR2 (germline): DFQATT, SNEGSKA (reference sequence). V dropped 6 bases and J dropped 3 bases, with 17 bases sitting between them. The CDR3 covers 15 residues. CDR3 sequence reads: CSALSMTHHTGELFF. The CDR3, as DNA: TGCAGTGCCCTTTCAATGACTCACCACACCGGGGAGCTGTTTTTT.